The clone carrying this T cell receptor (beta chain) was seen many times. The data originate from a study of Graves' ophthalmopathy and Graves' hyperthyroidism. The overall study: Peripheral blood sampling occurred at initial diagnosis, before any treatment.

RNA transcripts were the template, and TCR beta CDR3 regions were amplified from them. HTBI primers served in a first-round RT-PCR, which a second-round multiplex PCR followed. TCRdb processed the multiplex PCR reads anew with MiXCR; each CDR3 protein has one entry. There are around 400,000 distinct CDR3 sequences in the sample; around 16% occur only once, and 1.6% lies in the top ten. Germline V gene data show CDR1 as MNHEY and CDR2 as SMNVEV (reference sequence). CDR3 length equals 15 residues. V was clipped by 4 bases and J by 5 bases; unmatched bases: 7. The receptor comes from a young woman with Graves' ophthalmopathy. The sequencing input was peripheral blood. This chain uses TRBV27 with TRBJ1-1, with 10 positions matching TRBD1. CDR3 loop: CASSSPGQGVTEAFF. In nucleotides, the CDR3 is TGTGCCAGCAGTTCCCCCGGACAGGGGGTGACTGAAGCTTTCTTT.